The 24 T cell receptor beta chains in this list originate from one sample, sequenced in a study of blood T cell repertoires in COVID-19. Using immunoSEQ multiplex PCR, the repertoire was profiled, and TCRdb retains in-frame clones only, with some absent. In the table there are around 200,000 clones, 85% of which are singletons. The sample taken for sequencing was PBMCs or T cells enriched from blood (not recorded which). These TCRs come from a man between 35 and 55 years old who had recovered from COVID-19.

This clone appeared once. V and J are TRBV9 and TRBJ1-2; no firm D call. This CDR3 has 13 amino acids. The germline V and J ends were trimmed by 4 bases and 8 bases, with 15 bases remaining between them. CDR1 is SGDLS, CDR2 YYNGEE, per germline. The CDR3 nucleotides are TGTGCCAGCAGCCCTCTATCCCTGGTCGGCTACACCTTC. Translating it yields CASSPLSLVGYTF.

This chain uses TRBV18 with TRBJ1-2; D perhaps matches TRBD1 (5 bases). Germline values: CDR1 KGHSH, CDR2 LQKENI. V shed 2 bases and J shed 4 bases, with 14 bases lying between them. There are 15 residues in the CDR3. The DNA for the CDR3 is TGTGCCAGCTCACCATCTGGTCAGGGAATCTATGGCTACACCTTC. It translates to CASSPSGQGIYGYTF.

V is TRBV28 and J is TRBJ2-4, with D maybe TRBD1 (6 bases). V lost 5 bases to trimming and J lost 3 bases, with 17 bases between them. The length of the CDR3 is 16 residues. The germline gives CDR1 MDHEN, CDR2 SYDVKM. The CDR3 spells CASSKRGFGGKNIQYF. DNA for the CDR3: TGTGCCAGCAGTAAAAGGGGGTTCGGCGGCAAAAACATTCAGTACTTC.

The sample holds one count of this clone. The V and J genes are TRBV5-1 and TRBJ2-1; 14 bases line up with TRBD2. The trim removed 3 bases at V and 10 bases at J, leaving 6 bases unmatched. There are 15 residues in the CDR3. The germline V gene has CDR1 SGHRS and CDR2 YFSETQ. CDR3 coding DNA: TGCGCCAGCAGCTCGGGACTAGCGGGGGCAGGGGAGCAGTTCTTC. It codes for CASSSGLAGAGEQFF.

The chain combines TRBV7-9 with TRBJ1-1; D is undetermined. V was clipped by 1 base and J by 8 bases, with 8 bases between them. Germline loops: CDR1 SEHNR, CDR2 FQNEAQ (reference sequence). The CDR3 loop spans 12 amino acids. The CDR3 sequence is CASSLGAAEAFF. CDR3 nucleotides: TGTGCCAGCAGCTTAGGGGCAGCCGAAGCTTTCTTT.

The rearrangement joins TRBV27 to TRBJ1-1; perhaps TRBD1 as D (5 bases). This CDR3 comprises 15 residues. Deletions cut 0 bases from V and 1 base from J, with 9 bases between. The germline V gene has CDR1 MNHEY and CDR2 SMNVEV (reference sequence). As DNA, the CDR3 is TGTGCCAGCAGTTTATCATCGGGGGGGAACACTGAAGCTTTCTTT. Protein: CASSLSSGGNTEAFF.

The rearrangement uses TRBV7-2 and TRBJ2-7; TRBD1 might be the D (5 bases). Germline V lookup: CDR1 SGHTA, CDR2 FQGNSA. The CDR3 covers 13 residues. V gave up 4 bases and J gave up 3 bases, with 10 bases separating them. CDR3 nucleotides: TGTGCCAGCAGCTACAGGTCTCACTACGAGCAGTACTTC. Its translation is CASSYRSHYEQYF.

This clone came up once. The chain employs TRBV10-3 and TRBJ2-1; TRBD1 matches 9 bases. Germline V gives CDR1 ENHRY, CDR2 SYGVKD. Trimming cost V 0 bases and J 6 bases; bases outside gene matches: 0. The CDR3 covers 14 residues. For the CDR3, the DNA is TGTGCCATCAGTGAGTCGGACAGGGGCAATGAGCAGTTCTTC. Protein product: CAISESDRGNEQFF.

The chain joins TRBV30 to TRBJ1-1; D remains unclear. Germline values: CDR1 GTSNPN, CDR2 SVGIG (reference sequence). V was clipped by 3 bases and J by 7 bases, with 9 bases between them. The CDR3 is made up of 11 amino acids. In DNA, the CDR3 is TGTGCCTGGAGAGAGGTTGGTGAAGCTTTCTTT. It specifies CAWREVGEAFF.

This chain connects TRBV15 to TRBJ1-5; 9 bases agree with TRBD1. The trim removed 0 bases at V and 0 bases at J, leaving 18 bases unmatched. The CDR3 runs 22 residues. The V gene's germline CDR1 is LNHNV and CDR2 YYDKDF (reference sequence). The CDR3 DNA reads TGTGCCACCAGCAGAGATCGAAACTATTTCCGGGACAGGGCTTTTAGCAATCAGCCCCAGCATTTT. This codes for CATSRDRNYFRDRAFSNQPQHF.

The chain combines TRBV4-3 with TRBJ2-4; possible D gene TRBD2, 6 bases. The CDR3 loop spans 17 amino acids. Germline V gene lookup returns CDR1 LGHNA and CDR2 YSLEER. V was trimmed by 2 bases and J by 2 bases, leaving 16 bases between them. Written as DNA, the CDR3 is TGCGCCAGCAGCCAACCCCCGGGAGCCGGGTCCAAAAACATTCAGTACTTC. Protein product: CASSQPPGAGSKNIQYF.

Here the CDR3 reads CASREISRGGNSPLHF. The CDR3 region has the DNA TGTGCCAGCAGGGAGATCAGTAGAGGGGGCAATTCACCCCTCCACTTT. The V and J genes are TRBV2 and TRBJ1-6; TRBD1 matches at 7 bases. V gave up 6 bases and J gave up 7 bases; unmatched junction bases: 12. Germline CDR1 is SNHLY and CDR2 is FYNNEI. There are 16 residues in the CDR3.

V and J are TRBV6-5 and TRBJ1-1; D gene uncertain. Germline CDR1 reads MNHEY; CDR2 reads SVGAGI. The V end lost 3 bases, the J end lost 6 bases, and 11 bases lay between the germline ends. The CDR3 extends over 13 amino acids. DNA of the CDR3: TGTGCCAGCAGTTATTCAGGAAGCCCTGAAGCTTTCTTT. It yields the protein CASSYSGSPEAFF.

The rearrangement uses TRBV9 and TRBJ2-5; 7 bases fit TRBD1. Germline assignment: CDR1 SGDLS and CDR2 YYNGEE. The junction had 7 bases not matched to a gene; V was cut back by 0 bases and J by 5 bases. The CDR3 extends over 15 amino acids. The CDR3 loop reads CASSVGQGQGETQYF. The CDR3 bases are TGTGCCAGCAGCGTAGGACAGGGCCAGGGCGAGACCCAGTACTTC. Drawing the rest from reference TRBV9 and TRBJ2-5, the complete variable domain is DSGVTQTPKHLITATGQRVTLRCSPRSGDLSVYWYQQSLDQGLQFLIQYYNGEERAKGNILERFSAQQFPDLHSELNLSSLELGDSALYFCASSVGQGQGETQYFGPGTRLLVL.

V usage is TRBV19 and J usage is TRBJ1-1; 11 bases are a match to TRBD1. Unmatched junction bases numbered 4, after V lost 4 bases and J lost 0 bases. The CDR3 is 16 amino acids. Per the germline V gene, CDR1 is LNHDA and CDR2 is SQIVND (reference sequence). The DNA of the CDR3 is TGTGCCAGTAGTAGGGACAGGGGGGGCATGAACACTGAAGCTTTCTTT. Its translation: CASSRDRGGMNTEAFF.

In DNA form, the CDR3 reads TGCGCCAGCAGCTTGGAGGCCGGGAAGGTCGGGGAGCTGTTTTTT. This gives the protein CASSLEAGKVGELFF. This rearrangement joins TRBV5-1 to TRBJ2-2; possible D gene TRBD2, 5 bases. Germline V gene data show CDR1 as SGHRS and CDR2 as YFSETQ. CDR3 length: 15 residues. Between the trimmed V and J ends, which lost 0 bases and 7 bases, there was a span of 13 bases.

J is TRBJ1-2 and V is TRBV27; D might be TRBD1 (5 bases). This CDR3 comprises 13 residues. Trimming took 1 base from V and 6 from J, leaving 9 bases between them. Germline CDR1 is MNHEY and CDR2 is SMNVEV (reference sequence). CDR3 in DNA: TGTGCCAGCAGTTTATGGGCAGGGAATGGCTACACCTTC. Translation gives CASSLWAGNGYTF.

This chain connects TRBV4-3 to TRBJ1-3; the D is unclear. This CDR3 comprises 13 residues. Trimming removed 4 bases from V and 4 bases from J, with 8 bases in between. Looked up from germline, CDR1 is LGHNA and CDR2 is YSLEER. CDR3 coding DNA: TGCGCCAGCAGCCGCGAATTGGGAAACACCATATATTTT. Translating gives CASSRELGNTIYF.

This chain's CDR3 is CASITGGNSGNTIYF. The CDR3 DNA reads TGTGCCAGCATTACAGGGGGCAACTCTGGAAACACCATATATTTT. The rearrangement joins TRBV28 to TRBJ1-3, with TRBD1 identical over 9 bases. Germline loops: CDR1 MDHEN, CDR2 SYDVKM. Trimming at V came to 7 bases and at J to 0 bases, leaving 4 bases not matched to a gene. This CDR3 comprises 15 residues.

This sequence joins TRBV28 and TRBJ1-5; D may be TRBD1 (6 bases). The CDR3 is made up of 15 amino acids. V lost 6 bases and J 1 base, leaving 13 bases between the germline ends. The germline CDR1 and CDR2 sequences are MDHEN and SYDVKM. The CDR3 protein is CASSYKGQSNQPQHF. CDR3 in DNA: TGTGCCAGCAGCTACAAAGGACAGAGCAATCAGCCCCAGCATTTT. The entire variable domain, with the rest obtained from reference TRBV28 and TRBJ1-5, is as follows: DVKVTQSSRYLVKRTGEKVFLECVQDMDHENMFWYRQDPGLGLRLIYFSYDVKMKEKGDIPEGYSVSREKKERFSLILESASTNQTSMYLCASSYKGQSNQPQHFGDGTRLSIL.

This clone was seen only once. The chain carries TRBV11-2 and TRBJ1-1, with TRBD1 matching 8 bases. This CDR3 is 19 amino acids long. The germline gives CDR1 SGHAT, CDR2 FQNNGV. The V and J ends lost 2 bases and 0 bases, in that order; junction bases with no gene match: 14. The CDR3 DNA follows: TGTGCCAGCAGCTTAAGAGACGGACAGGGTGGACCCATGAACACTGAAGCTTTCTTT. This gives the protein CASSLRDGQGGPMNTEAFF. The full variable domain, with the rest looked up from reference TRBV11-2 and TRBJ1-1, is EAGVAQSPRYKIIEKRQSVAFWCNPISGHATLYWYQQILGQGPKLLIQFQNNGVVDDSQLPKDRFSAERLKGVDSTLKIQPAKLEDSAVYLCASSLRDGQGGPMNTEAFFGQGTRLTVV.

For this clone: The sample carries other DNA sequences with the same CDR3. This chain links TRBV5-1 with TRBJ2-1, with 8 positions matching TRBD1. V trimming: 0 bases; J trimming: 4 bases; junction bases outside the gene matches: 3. There are 15 residues in the CDR3. In germline, CDR1 is SGHRS, CDR2 YFSETQ. Written as DNA, the CDR3 is TGCGCCAGCAGCTTGGGACAGGGGACGTACAATGAGCAGTTCTTC. Translating gives CASSLGQGTYNEQFF.

As concerns this clone: The junction shows a germline mismatch at one end, possibly a read error. The rearrangement joins TRBV2 to TRBJ2-1, with D maybe TRBD2 (6 bases). The CDR3 sequence is 12 residues long. The V gene's germline CDR1 is SNHLY and CDR2 FYNNEI. This CDR3 is CASNEVGTRQFF. CDR3 DNA sequence: TGTGCCAGCAATGAAGTCGGGACTCGGCAGTTCTTC.

V and J are TRBV7-9 and TRBJ2-1; 8 nucleotides match TRBD1. V was clipped by 4 bases and J by 0 bases; unmatched bases: 2. CDR1 is SEHNR, CDR2 FQNEAQ, per germline (reference sequence). The CDR3 loop spans 15 amino acids. The CDR3, as DNA: TGTGCCAGCAGCTCGACAGGGGTCTCCTACAATGAGCAGTTCTTC. This gives the protein CASSSTGVSYNEQFF.